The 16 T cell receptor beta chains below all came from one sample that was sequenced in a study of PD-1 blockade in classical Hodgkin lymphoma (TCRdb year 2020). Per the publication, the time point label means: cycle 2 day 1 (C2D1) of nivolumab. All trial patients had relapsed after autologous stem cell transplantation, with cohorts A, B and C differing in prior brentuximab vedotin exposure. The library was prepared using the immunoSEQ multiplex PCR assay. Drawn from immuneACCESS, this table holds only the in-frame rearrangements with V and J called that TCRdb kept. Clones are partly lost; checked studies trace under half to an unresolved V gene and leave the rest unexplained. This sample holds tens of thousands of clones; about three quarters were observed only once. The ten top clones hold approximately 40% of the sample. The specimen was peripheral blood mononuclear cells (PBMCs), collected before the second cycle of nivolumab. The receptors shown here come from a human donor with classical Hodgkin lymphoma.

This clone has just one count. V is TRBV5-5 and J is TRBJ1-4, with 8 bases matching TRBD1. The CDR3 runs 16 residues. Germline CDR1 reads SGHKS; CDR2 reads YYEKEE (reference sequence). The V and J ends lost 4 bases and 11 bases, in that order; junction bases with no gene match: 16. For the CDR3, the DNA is TGTGCCAGCAGCAGGGACAGGTCCTATGGGGTGGGGAAACTGTTTTTT. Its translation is CASSRDRSYGVGKLFF.

The CDR3 sequence: CASFGTGGKGEQYF. CDR3 nucleotides: TGTGCCAGCTTCGGGACAGGGGGTAAAGGCGAGCAGTACTTC. The V gene is TRBV2, the J gene TRBJ2-7, with TRBD1 matching 11 bases. Germline CDR1 SNHLY, CDR2 FYNNEI. J gave up 6 bases and V 8 bases, and 9 bases lay outside the gene matches. This CDR3 spans 14 amino acids.

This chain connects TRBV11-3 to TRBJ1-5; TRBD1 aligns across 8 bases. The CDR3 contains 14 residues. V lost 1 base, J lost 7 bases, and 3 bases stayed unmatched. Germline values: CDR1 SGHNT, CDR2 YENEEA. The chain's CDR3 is CASSLGAGGQPQHF. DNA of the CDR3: TGTGCCAGCAGCTTAGGCGCAGGGGGCCAGCCCCAGCATTTT.

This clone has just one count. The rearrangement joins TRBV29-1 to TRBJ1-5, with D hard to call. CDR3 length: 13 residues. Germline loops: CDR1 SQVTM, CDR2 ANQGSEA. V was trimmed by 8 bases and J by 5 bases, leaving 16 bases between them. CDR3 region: CSTLDGSDQPQHF. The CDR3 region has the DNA TGCAGCACCCTGGACGGGTCGGATCAGCCCCAGCATTTT. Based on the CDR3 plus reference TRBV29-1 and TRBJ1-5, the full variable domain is SAVISQKPSRDICQRGTSLTIQCQVDSQVTMMFWYRQQPGQSLTLIATANQGSEATYESGFVIDKFPISRPNLTFSTLTVSNMSPEDSSIYLCSTLDGSDQPQHFGDGTRLSIL.

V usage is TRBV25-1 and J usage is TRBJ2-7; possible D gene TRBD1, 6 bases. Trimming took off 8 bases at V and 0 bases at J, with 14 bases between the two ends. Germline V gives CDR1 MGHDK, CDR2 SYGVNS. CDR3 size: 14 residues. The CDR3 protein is CASRLRDNSYEQYF. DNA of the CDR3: TGTGCCAGCCGCCTTCGGGACAACTCCTACGAGCAGTACTTC.

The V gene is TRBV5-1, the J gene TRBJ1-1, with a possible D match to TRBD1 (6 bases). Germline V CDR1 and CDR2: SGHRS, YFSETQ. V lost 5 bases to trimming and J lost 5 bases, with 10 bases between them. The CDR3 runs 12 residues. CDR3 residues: CASRQGGTEAFF. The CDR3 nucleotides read TGCGCCAGCAGACAGGGAGGGACTGAAGCTTTCTTT.

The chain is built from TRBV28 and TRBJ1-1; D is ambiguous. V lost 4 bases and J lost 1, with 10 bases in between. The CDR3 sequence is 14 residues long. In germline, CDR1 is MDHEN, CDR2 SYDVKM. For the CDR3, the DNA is TGTGCCAGCAGTTCTTCTACGGAGAACACTGAAGCTTTCTTT. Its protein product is CASSSSTENTEAFF.

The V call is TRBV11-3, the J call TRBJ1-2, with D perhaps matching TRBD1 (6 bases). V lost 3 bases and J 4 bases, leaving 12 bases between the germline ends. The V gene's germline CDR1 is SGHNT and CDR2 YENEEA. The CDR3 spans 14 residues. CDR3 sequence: CASSFRTDGYGYTF. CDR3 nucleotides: TGTGCCAGCAGCTTCAGGACAGATGGCTATGGCTACACCTTC.

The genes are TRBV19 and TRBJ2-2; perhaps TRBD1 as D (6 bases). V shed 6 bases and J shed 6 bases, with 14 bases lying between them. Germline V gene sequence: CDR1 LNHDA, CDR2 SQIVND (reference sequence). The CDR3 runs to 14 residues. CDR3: CASSITGWAGELFF. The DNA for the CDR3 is TGTGCCAGTAGCATTACAGGGTGGGCCGGGGAGCTGTTTTTT.

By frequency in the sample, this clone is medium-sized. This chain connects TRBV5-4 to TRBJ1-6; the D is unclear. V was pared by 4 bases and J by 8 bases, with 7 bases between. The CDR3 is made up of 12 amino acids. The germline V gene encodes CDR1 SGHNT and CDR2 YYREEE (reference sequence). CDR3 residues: CASSLPYSPLHF. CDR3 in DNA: TGTGCCAGCAGCCTCCCTTATTCACCCCTCCACTTT.

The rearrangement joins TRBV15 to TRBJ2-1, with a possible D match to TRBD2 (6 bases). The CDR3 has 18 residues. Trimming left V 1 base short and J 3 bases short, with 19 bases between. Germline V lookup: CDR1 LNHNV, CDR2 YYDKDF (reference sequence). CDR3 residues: CATSRVRWGTHIYNEQFF. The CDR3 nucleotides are TGTGCCACCAGCAGAGTTCGGTGGGGGACTCATATCTACAATGAGCAGTTCTTC.

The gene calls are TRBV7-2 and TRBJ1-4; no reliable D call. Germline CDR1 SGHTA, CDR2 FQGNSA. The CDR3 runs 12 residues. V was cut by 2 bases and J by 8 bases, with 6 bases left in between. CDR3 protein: CASSLLGEKLFF. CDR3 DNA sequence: TGTGCCAGCAGCTTACTAGGAGAAAAACTGTTTTTT.

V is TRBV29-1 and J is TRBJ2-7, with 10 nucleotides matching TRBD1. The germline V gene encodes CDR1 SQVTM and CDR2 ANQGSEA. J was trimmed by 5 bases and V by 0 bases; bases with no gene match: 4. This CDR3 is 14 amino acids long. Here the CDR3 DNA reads TGCAGCGTTGAAGAGAAGGGACAGGGGAACGAGCAGTACTTC. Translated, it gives CSVEEKGQGNEQYF.

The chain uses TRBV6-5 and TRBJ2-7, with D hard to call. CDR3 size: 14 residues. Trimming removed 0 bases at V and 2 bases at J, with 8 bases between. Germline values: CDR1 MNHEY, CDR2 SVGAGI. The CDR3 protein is CASSYSILTYEQYF. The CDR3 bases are TGTGCCAGCAGTTACTCGATACTGACCTACGAGCAGTACTTC.

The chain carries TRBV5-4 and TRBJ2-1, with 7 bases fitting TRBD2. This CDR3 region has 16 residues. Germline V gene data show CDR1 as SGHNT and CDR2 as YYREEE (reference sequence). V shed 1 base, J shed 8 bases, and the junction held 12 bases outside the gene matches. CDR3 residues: CASSLSVRTSSHEQFF. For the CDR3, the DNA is TGTGCCAGCAGCTTGAGTGTTAGGACTAGTAGCCATGAGCAGTTCTTC.

Here the CDR3 reads CASSLGDTIYF. In DNA, the CDR3 is TGTGCCAGCAGCCTAGGAGACACCATATATTTT. The chain combines TRBV7-9 with TRBJ1-3; D not resolved. This CDR3 comprises 11 residues. CDR1 SEHNR and CDR2 FQNEAQ come from the germline V gene (reference sequence). V lost 5 bases to trimming and J lost 8 bases, with 7 bases between them.